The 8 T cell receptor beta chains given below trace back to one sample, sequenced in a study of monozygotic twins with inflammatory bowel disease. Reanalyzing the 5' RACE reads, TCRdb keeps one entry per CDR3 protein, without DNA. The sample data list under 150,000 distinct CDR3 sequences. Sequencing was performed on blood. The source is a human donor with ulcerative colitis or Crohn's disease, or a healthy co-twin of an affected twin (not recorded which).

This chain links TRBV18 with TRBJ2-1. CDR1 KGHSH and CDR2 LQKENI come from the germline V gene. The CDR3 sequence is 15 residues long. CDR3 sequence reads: CASSRLDLANNEQFF.

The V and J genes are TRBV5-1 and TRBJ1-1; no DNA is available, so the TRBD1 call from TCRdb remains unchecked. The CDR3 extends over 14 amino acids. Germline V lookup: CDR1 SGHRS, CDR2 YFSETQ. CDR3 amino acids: CASSGTTGGTEAFF.

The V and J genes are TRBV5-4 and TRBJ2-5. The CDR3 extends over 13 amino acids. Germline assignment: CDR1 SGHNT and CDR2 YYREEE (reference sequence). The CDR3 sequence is CASSHEYQETQYF.

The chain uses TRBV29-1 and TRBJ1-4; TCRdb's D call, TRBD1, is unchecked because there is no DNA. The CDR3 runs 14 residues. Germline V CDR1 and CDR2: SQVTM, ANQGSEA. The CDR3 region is CSVEDRGDNEKLFF.

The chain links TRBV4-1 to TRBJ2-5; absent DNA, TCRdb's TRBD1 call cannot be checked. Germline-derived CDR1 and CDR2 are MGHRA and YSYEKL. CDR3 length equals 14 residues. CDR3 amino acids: CASSHPDRQETQYF.

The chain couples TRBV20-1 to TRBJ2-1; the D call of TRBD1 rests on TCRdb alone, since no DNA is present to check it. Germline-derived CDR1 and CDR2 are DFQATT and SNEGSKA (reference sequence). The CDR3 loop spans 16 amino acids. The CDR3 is CSARDLRTDMYNEQFF.

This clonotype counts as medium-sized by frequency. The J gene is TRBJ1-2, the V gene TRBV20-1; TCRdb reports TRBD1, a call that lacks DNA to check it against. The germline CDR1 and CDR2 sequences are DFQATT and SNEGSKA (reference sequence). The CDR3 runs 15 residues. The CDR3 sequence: CSAPGQDTINYGYTF.

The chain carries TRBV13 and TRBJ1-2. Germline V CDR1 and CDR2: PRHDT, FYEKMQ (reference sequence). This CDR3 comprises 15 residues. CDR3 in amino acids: CASSLRGSTNYGYTF.